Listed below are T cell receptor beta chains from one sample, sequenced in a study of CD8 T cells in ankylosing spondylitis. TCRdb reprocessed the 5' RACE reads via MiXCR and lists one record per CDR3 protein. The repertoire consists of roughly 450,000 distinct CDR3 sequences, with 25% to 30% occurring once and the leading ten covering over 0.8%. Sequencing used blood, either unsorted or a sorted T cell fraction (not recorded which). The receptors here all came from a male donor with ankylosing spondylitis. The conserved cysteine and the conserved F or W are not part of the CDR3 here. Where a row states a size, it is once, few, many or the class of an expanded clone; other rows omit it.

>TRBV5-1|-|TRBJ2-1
ASRPLADIYNEQF
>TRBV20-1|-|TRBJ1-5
SAVPGGNQPQH
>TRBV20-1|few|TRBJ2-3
SASRDSLVTDTQY
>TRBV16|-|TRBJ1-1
ASSRTGRLNTEAF
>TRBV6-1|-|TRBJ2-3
AGGYTDTQY
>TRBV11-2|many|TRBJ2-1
ASSLSSYNEQF
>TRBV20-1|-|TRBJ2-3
SARGFGRDTQY
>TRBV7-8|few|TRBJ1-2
ASSPDRDAFYGYT
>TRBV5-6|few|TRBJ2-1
ASSLLMNEQF
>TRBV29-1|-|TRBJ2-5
SVAKETQY
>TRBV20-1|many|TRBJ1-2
SAIVYGYT
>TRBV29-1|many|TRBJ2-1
SVEWGLETRQF
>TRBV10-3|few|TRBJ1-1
AISRTTGTVNTEAF
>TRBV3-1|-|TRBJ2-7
ASSPPRKGASYEQY
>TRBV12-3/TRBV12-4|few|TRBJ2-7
ASSMYTGTGSSYEQY
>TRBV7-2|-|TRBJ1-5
ASSLNGIQPQH
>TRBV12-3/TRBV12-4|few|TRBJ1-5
ASSIQGRNQPQH
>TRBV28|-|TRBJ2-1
AHSASSYNEQF
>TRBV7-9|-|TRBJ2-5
ASSLLSGQETQY
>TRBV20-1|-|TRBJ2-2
SAEGVGELF
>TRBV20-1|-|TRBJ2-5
SARDRRLAIETQY
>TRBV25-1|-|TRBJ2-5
ASNLAGQETQY
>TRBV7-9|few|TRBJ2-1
ASSDRFESYNEQF
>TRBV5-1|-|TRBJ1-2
ASSYLGQNYGYT
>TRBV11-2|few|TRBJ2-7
ASSFRLAGEYEQY
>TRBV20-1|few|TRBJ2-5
SAEGRALGGETQY
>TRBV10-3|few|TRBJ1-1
AIGGQGFTEAF
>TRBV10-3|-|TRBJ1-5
AISEEQAIVSNQPQH
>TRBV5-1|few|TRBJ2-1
ASSSGSGSSYNEQF
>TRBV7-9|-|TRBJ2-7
ASSLVFGYEQY
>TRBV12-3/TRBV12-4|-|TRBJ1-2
ASSFRAAPNYGYT
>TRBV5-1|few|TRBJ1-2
ASSLEPGGNYGYT
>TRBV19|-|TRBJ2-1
ASRRASGRADEQF
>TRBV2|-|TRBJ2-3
ATTGDTQY
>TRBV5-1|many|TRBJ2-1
ASSLGDGNNEQF
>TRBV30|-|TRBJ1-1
AGIPGGREFTEAF
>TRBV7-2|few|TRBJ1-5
ASSQDRGGQPQH
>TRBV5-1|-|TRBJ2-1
ASGTGAHNEQF
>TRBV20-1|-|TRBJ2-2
SASRDGGELF
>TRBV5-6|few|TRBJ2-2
ASSSTSYTGELF
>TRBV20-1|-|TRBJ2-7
SARGGTSGRHHEQY
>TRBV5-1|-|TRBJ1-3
ASSLSVGGNTIY
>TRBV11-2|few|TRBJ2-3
ASSFSGGSHTDTQY
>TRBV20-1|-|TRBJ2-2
SARDIVGRTGDTGELF
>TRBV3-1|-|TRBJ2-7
ASGLLAGYTYEQY